This TCR beta chain was sequenced during a study of CD4 T cells in relation to SARS-CoV-2 and coronaviruses. As regards this clone: Antigen: not known.

The CDR3 length is 14 residues. The ends were cut back, 5 bases at V and 8 bases at J, with 15 bases in the middle. In germline, CDR1 is LNHDA, CDR2 SQIVND (reference sequence). Produced via immunoSEQ multiplex PCR; TCRdb's table is partial and in-frame only. The table lists approximately 20,000 clones, around three quarters of them singletons, with 25% to 35% in the top ten. The unexposed donors gave CD4+ T cells in about 2011-2019, prior to COVID-19. Isolation of CD4+ T cells took place after 10 days in culture. Sample: CD4+ T cells from PBMCs, cultured in vitro. The rearrangement joins TRBV19 to TRBJ1-4; D not certain. The sequence derives from a human donor in good health. In DNA form, the CDR3 reads TGTGCCAGTAGTCCCGGCGTGGTCGGCGAAAAACTGTTTTTT. Amino acids: CASSPGVVGEKLFF.